Each of the 28 T cell receptor beta chains below was sequenced from the same sample in a study of blood T cells in healthy people across ages. For the second PCR, which ran for about 6 to 11 cycles, a sample-barcoded 5' primer and a J-beta primer mix were used. One entry per CDR3 protein, called by TCRdb with MiXCR from the 5' RACE reads. The sample has about 800,000 distinct CDR3 sequences, around a quarter seen once; the top ten hold under 4.5%. The data were also submitted as part of a second study, on T cells of mothers and their children.

Source material: blood. The receptor set was obtained from a boy younger than 18 in good health.

This clonotype was seen more than once but under ten times. The chain uses TRBV28 and TRBJ2-5; 7 bases line up with TRBD1. With V trimmed by 1 base and J by 3 bases, 5 bases remained unmatched. The CDR3 runs 15 residues. Looked up from germline, CDR1 is MDHEN and CDR2 is SYDVKM. The CDR3 bases are TGTGCCAGCAGTTTATTGGGACAGACGGAAGAGACCCAGTACTTC. It specifies CASSLLGQTEETQYF.

This sequence joins TRBV20-1 and TRBJ2-3; 7 bases line up with TRBD2. The germline V gene has CDR1 DFQATT and CDR2 SNEGSKA (reference sequence). V was pared by 3 bases and J by 1 base, with 7 bases of the junction left unmatched. The CDR3 covers 15 residues. In nucleotides, the CDR3 is TGCAGTGCTAGTGGCAGGGCGGGGGGCACAGATACGCAGTATTTT. It is translated as CSASGRAGGTDTQYF.

The gene calls are TRBV7-9 and TRBJ2-5; a possible D gene is TRBD1 (5 bases). The tail of the sequence fits TRBJ2-1 better, so the J call may be wrong. From germline, CDR1 is SEHNR and CDR2 FQNEAQ (reference sequence). The length of the CDR3 is 12 residues. The CDR3, as DNA: TGTGCCACCTCCAGGGTGCTGGTTGAGCAGTTCTTC. This encodes CATSRVLVEQFF.

This clonotype was seen many times. The chain employs TRBV28 and TRBJ2-7; 11 bases align to TRBD1. With 2 bases clipped from V and 7 bases from J, the junction kept 4 bases outside the gene matches. There are 14 residues in the CDR3. Germline-derived CDR1 and CDR2 are MDHEN and SYDVKM. CDR3 nucleotides: TGTGCCAGCAGTTTAGGACAGGGGGCACGGGAGCAGTACTTC. Amino acids: CASSLGQGAREQYF.

The chain combines TRBV2 with TRBJ2-7; 7 bases are shared with TRBD2. The CDR3 extends over 14 amino acids. V was clipped by 11 bases and J by 0 bases; unmatched bases: 10. Germline CDR1 SNHLY, CDR2 FYNNEI. The CDR3 DNA follows: TGTGCCTGCTGGTGGACTAGGGACTCCTACGAGCAGTACTTC. It is translated as CACWWTRDSYEQYF. The variable domain in full, completed from reference TRBV2 and TRBJ2-7, reads EPEVTQTPSHQVTQMGQEVILRCVPISNHLYFYWYRQILGQKVEFLVSFYNNEISEKSEIFDDQFSVERPDGSNFTLKIRSTKLEDSAMYFCACWWTRDSYEQYFGPGTRLTVT.

The V call is TRBV19, the J call TRBJ2-1; 8 bases match TRBD1. With V trimmed by 10 bases and J by 0 bases, 2 bases remained unmatched. The CDR3 has 13 amino acids. Germline V CDR1 and CDR2: LNHDA, SQIVND (reference sequence). In DNA, the CDR3 is TGTGCCACTGACAGGGGCTCCTACAATGAGCAGTTCTTC. Translating it yields CATDRGSYNEQFF.

The rearrangement uses TRBV28 and TRBJ2-1; 13 nucleotides line up with TRBD2. Germline-derived CDR1 and CDR2 are MDHEN and SYDVKM. The CDR3 is made up of 21 amino acids. Losses at the gene ends were 6 bases for V and 0 bases for J; bases not matched to a gene: 17. The DNA for the CDR3 is TGTGCCAGCAGCACCGGACTAGCGGGAGCTCAAGGGGGTAGCTCCTACAATGAGCAGTTCTTC. This gives the protein CASSTGLAGAQGGSSYNEQFF.

The chain carries TRBV2 and TRBJ1-6; D is unclear. This CDR3 has 9 residues. Germline CDR1 reads SNHLY; CDR2 reads FYNNEI. V was trimmed by 8 bases and J by 12 bases, leaving 5 bases between them. The CDR3 bases are TGTGCCAGCGGGAAACCCCTCCACTTT. It is translated as CASGKPLHF.

This sequence joins TRBV9 and TRBJ1-3; 8 bases match TRBD1. Germline V CDR1 and CDR2: SGDLS, YYNGEE. J lost 0 bases, V lost 3 bases, and 14 bases had no gene match. The CDR3 contains 19 residues. In nucleotides, the CDR3 is TGTGCCAGCAGCGCAGATCTTGGACAGGGCACCGCCTCTGGAAACACCATATATTTT. This sequence encodes CASSADLGQGTASGNTIYF.

The chain uses TRBV7-3 and TRBJ2-2; 9 nucleotides align to TRBD2. This CDR3 region has 14 residues. V dropped 4 bases and J dropped 6; count of bases not matched to a gene: 3. CDR1 SGHTA and CDR2 FQGTGA come from the germline V gene. The CDR3 coding sequence is TGTGCCAGCAGCTCGGGACTAGCTGCCGGGGAGCTGTTTTTT. Translated: CASSSGLAAGELFF.

V is TRBV13 and J is TRBJ2-5, with TRBD1 as a possible D gene (6 bases). The J call is in doubt because the DNA end fits TRBJ2-7 better. Germline V gene sequence: CDR1 PRHDT, CDR2 FYEKMQ (reference sequence). CDR3 length: 13 amino acids. CDR3 protein: CASSLGWTDEQYF. CDR3 sequence (DNA): TGTGCCAGCAGCTTAGGCTGGACAGACGAGCAGTACTTC.

The chain links TRBV28 to TRBJ1-4, with 7 bases fitting TRBD1. J gave up 8 bases and V 4 bases, and 7 bases lay outside the gene matches. The CDR3 spans 14 residues. The germline V gene has CDR1 MDHEN and CDR2 SYDVKM. CDR3 DNA: TGTGCCAGCAGTTCGACAGGGAAAGCCGAAAAACTGTTTTTT. Encoded protein: CASSSTGKAEKLFF.

This chain connects TRBV29-1 to TRBJ1-1, with a tentative D call TRBD1 (6 bases). The CDR3 is 15 amino acids. Germline CDR1 SQVTM, CDR2 ANQGSEA. The V and J ends lost 4 bases and 4 bases respectively, with 19 bases between them. Written as DNA, the CDR3 is TGCAGCGTTGGCCGGGACACCGGGAGGAGCACTGAAGCTTTCTTT. It yields the protein CSVGRDTGRSTEAFF.

V is TRBV2 and J is TRBJ2-5; tentative D call: TRBD2 (6 bases). The DNA end favors TRBJ2-7, so the J call may be wrong. The CDR3 runs to 13 residues. CDR1 SNHLY and CDR2 FYNNEI come from the germline V gene. CDR3 in amino acids: CASSAGLGYEQYF. The CDR3 region has the DNA TGTGCCAGCAGCGCGGGGTTGGGCTACGAGCAGTACTTC.

In its sample, this clonotype was seen a few times. The chain links TRBV9 to TRBJ2-5; the D is unclear. The end of the DNA aligns better with TRBJ2-1, so the J call may be wrong. Germline values: CDR1 SGDLS, CDR2 YYNGEE. The CDR3 totals 12 residues. CDR3 sequence reads: CASSGMFDEQFF. CDR3 sequence (DNA): TGTGCCAGCAGCGGGATGTTCGATGAGCAGTTCTTC.

This rearrangement joins TRBV7-2 to TRBJ2-1, with D unresolved. Trimming took off 3 bases at V and 4 bases at J, with 10 bases between the two ends. Germline loops: CDR1 SGHTA, CDR2 FQGNSA. The CDR3 covers 14 residues. Here the CDR3 reads CASSLVILYNEQFF. In DNA form, the CDR3 reads TGTGCCAGCAGCTTGGTGATTCTTTACAATGAGCAGTTCTTC.

The CDR3 here is CTSSRGAGGRETQYF. In nucleotides, the CDR3 is TGTACCAGCAGCCGCGGGGCAGGGGGCAGGGAGACCCAGTACTTC. This chain links TRBV7-2 with TRBJ2-5; TRBD1 matches 8 bases. Germline lookup yields CDR1 SGHTA and CDR2 FQGNSA. Unmatched junction bases numbered 10, after V lost 5 bases and J lost 5 bases. CDR3 length equals 15 residues.

This clonotype was detected only a few times. V is TRBV29-1 and J is TRBJ2-7, with D unresolved. V lost 6 bases, J lost 0 bases, and 9 bases lay in between. The CDR3 spans 12 residues. CDR1 and CDR2 (germline): SQVTM, ANQGSEA. The CDR3 region is CSVWTDSYEQYF. CDR3 DNA sequence: TGCAGCGTGTGGACGGACTCCTACGAGCAGTACTTC.

The rearrangement uses TRBV18 and TRBJ2-3; D is unresolved. The germline CDR1 and CDR2 sequences are KGHSH and LQKENI. The V gene lost 2 bases and the J gene lost 5 bases, with 11 bases spanning the gap. The CDR3 runs 14 residues. The CDR3, as DNA: TGTGCCAGCTCACCAAGCGCCCGCGGAGATACGCAGTATTTT. This translates into CASSPSARGDTQYF.

This chain joins TRBV9 and TRBJ2-3, with TRBD2 as a possible D gene (6 bases). This CDR3 spans 14 amino acids. Trimming removed 4 bases from V and 2 bases from J, with 11 bases in between. Germline V CDR1 and CDR2: SGDLS, YYNGEE. The CDR3 spells CASSPRGFTDTQYF. DNA for the CDR3: TGTGCCAGCAGCCCCCGGGGGTTCACAGATACGCAGTATTTT.

There are a few counts of this clonotype. The chain is built from TRBV5-1 and TRBJ1-2; D is undetermined. Germline-derived CDR1 and CDR2 are SGHRS and YFSETQ. The CDR3 has 13 residues. The V gene lost 2 bases and the J gene lost 2 bases, with 7 bases spanning the gap. The CDR3 DNA is TGCGCCAGCAGCTTTGAGGAGAACTATGGCTACACCTTC. It is translated as CASSFEENYGYTF.

About this clonotype itself: The junction departs from the called germline gene at one end, perhaps through a read error. The chain combines TRBV3-1 with TRBJ1-4; TRBD1 is a possible D gene (5 bases). The CDR3 has 15 residues. Germline-derived CDR1 and CDR2 are LGHDT and YNNKEL (reference sequence). The CDR3 is CTSSYYRSTNEKLFF. The CDR3 region has the DNA TGTACCAGCAGCTACTACAGGTCGACTAATGAAAAACTGTTTTTT.

This clonotype was found a few times. This chain links TRBV21-1 with TRBJ2-5; the table assigns TRBD2, which was not confirmed against the DNA. The closer fit of TRBJ2-1 to the DNA end suggests the J call may be wrong. TRBV21-1 is reported as a pseudogene. CDR3 length equals 16 residues. The DNA of the CDR3 is TGTGCCAGCAGCAGTACTAGCGGGAGGCCGTGGGATGAGCAGTTCTTC. Its protein product is CASSSTSGRPWDEQFF.

The V gene is TRBV29-1, the J gene TRBJ2-7, with 12 bases matching TRBD1. The CDR3 is 14 residues long. Germline loops: CDR1 SQVTM, CDR2 ANQGSEA. Trimming removed 4 bases from V and 6 bases from J; junction bases left unmatched: 7. The CDR3 bases are TGCAGCGTTGGCCGCGGGACAGGGGGCTCCGAGCAGTACTTC. Protein sequence: CSVGRGTGGSEQYF.

The sample holds one count of this clonotype. The genes are TRBV5-1 and TRBJ1-5, with a weak D call TRBD1 (5 bases). Trimming shortened V by 3 bases and J by 6 bases, and 13 bases separated the two germline ends. The CDR3 loop spans 14 amino acids. Per germline, CDR1 SGHRS and CDR2 YFSETQ. CDR3: CASSSGLGGQPQHF. For the CDR3, the DNA is TGCGCCAGCAGCTCGGGACTGGGAGGTCAGCCCCAGCATTTT.

V usage is TRBV29-1 and J usage is TRBJ1-1, with TRBD1 matching 9 bases. The junction had 5 bases not matched to a gene; V was cut back by 5 bases and J by 4 bases. This CDR3 contains 13 residues. The germline CDR1 and CDR2 sequences are SQVTM and ANQGSEA. The CDR3 loop reads CSVTDRGSTEAFF. The DNA for the CDR3 is TGCAGCGTTACGGACAGGGGATCCACTGAAGCTTTCTTT.

The chain joins TRBV28 to TRBJ2-7; D may be TRBD1 (5 bases). Germline CDR1 MDHEN, CDR2 SYDVKM. V was trimmed by 6 bases and J by 3 bases, leaving 15 bases between them. The CDR3 length is 14 residues. CDR3 in DNA: TGTGCCAGCAGACAGAGACAGCCGTACTACGAGCAGTACTTC. Amino acid sequence: CASRQRQPYYEQYF.

The V and J genes are TRBV20-1 and TRBJ2-1; perhaps D is TRBD1 or TRBD2 (5 bases each). This CDR3 contains 14 residues. V was clipped by 4 bases and J by 6 bases, with 16 bases between them. The germline gives CDR1 DFQATT, CDR2 SNEGSKA (reference sequence). The chain's CDR3 is CSANPGRGINEQFF. DNA of the CDR3: TGCAGTGCTAATCCGGGACGGGGAATCAATGAGCAGTTCTTC.